This T cell receptor (beta chain) was sequenced during a study of blood T cell repertoires in COVID-19. Study-level information: Collection of acute and convalescent COVID-19 samples took place in the United States, Italy and Spain.

The data were produced by immunoSEQ multiplex PCR, yet TCRdb's version contains in-frame clones alone and is incomplete. The sample contains approximately 150,000 clones, around 89% of which appear only once. This CDR3 contains 15 residues. V lost 2 bases, J lost 4 bases, and 4 bases stayed unmatched. Germline loops: CDR1 LGHDT, CDR2 YNNKEL (reference sequence). Enrollment of patients from Seattle took place during active infection, with longitudinal follow-up. This chain uses TRBV3-1 (or the pseudogene TRBV3-2) with TRBJ1-3; 8 positions agree with TRBD1. This clonotype was sampled from a human donor with COVID-19, enrolled during active disease. The donor label of this sample is uncertain. Sequencing was done on a sample of peripheral blood. Here the CDR3 reads CASSQQGASGNTIYF. The CDR3 DNA reads TGTGCCAGCAGCCAACAGGGGGCTTCCGGAAACACCATATATTTT.